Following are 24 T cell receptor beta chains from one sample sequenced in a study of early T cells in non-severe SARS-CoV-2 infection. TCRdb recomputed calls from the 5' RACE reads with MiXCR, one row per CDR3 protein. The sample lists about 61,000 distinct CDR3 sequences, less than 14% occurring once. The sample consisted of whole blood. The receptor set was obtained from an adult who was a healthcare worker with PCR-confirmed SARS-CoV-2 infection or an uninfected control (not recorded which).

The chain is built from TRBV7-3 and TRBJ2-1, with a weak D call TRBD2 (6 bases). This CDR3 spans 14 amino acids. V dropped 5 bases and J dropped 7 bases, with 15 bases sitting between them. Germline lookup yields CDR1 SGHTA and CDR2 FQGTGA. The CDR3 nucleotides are TGTGCCAGCAGCCTCTCTCCGCTAGCGAATGAGCAGTTCTTC. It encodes CASSLSPLANEQFF.

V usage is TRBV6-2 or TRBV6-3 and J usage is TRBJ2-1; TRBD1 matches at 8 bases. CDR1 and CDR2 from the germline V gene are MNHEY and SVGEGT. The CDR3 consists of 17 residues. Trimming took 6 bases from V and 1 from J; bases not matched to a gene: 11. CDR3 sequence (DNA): TGTGCCAGCAGACCTAGACGCAGACAGGGGTCCTACAATGAGCAGTTCTTC. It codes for CASRPRRRQGSYNEQFF.

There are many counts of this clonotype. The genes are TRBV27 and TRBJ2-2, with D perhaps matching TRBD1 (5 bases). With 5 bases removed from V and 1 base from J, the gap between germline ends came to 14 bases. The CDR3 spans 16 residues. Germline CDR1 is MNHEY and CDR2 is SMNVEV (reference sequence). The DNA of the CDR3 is TGTGCCAGCAGTGGGGCAGTCTTAATGAACACCGGGGAGCTGTTTTTT. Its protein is CASSGAVLMNTGELFF.

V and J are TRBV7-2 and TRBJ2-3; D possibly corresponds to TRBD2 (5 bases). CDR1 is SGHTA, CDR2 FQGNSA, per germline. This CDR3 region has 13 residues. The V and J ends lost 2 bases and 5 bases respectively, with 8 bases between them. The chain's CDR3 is CASSLSRVDTQYF. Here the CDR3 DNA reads TGTGCCAGCAGCTTATCGCGGGTAGATACGCAGTATTTT.

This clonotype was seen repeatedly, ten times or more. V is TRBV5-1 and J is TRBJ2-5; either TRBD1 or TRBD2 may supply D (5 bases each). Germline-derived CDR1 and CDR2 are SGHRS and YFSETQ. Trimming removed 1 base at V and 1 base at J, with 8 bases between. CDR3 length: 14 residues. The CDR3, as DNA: TGCGCCAGCAGCTTGAAGGGACCCCAAGAGACCCAGTACTTC. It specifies CASSLKGPQETQYF.

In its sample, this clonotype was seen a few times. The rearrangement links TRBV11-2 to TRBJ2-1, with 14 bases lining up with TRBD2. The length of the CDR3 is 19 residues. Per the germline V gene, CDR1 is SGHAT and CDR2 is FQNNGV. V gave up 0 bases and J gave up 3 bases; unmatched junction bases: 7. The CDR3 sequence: CASSLDGLAGGLFYNEQFF. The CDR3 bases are TGTGCCAGCAGCTTAGACGGACTAGCGGGGGGATTATTCTACAATGAGCAGTTCTTC.

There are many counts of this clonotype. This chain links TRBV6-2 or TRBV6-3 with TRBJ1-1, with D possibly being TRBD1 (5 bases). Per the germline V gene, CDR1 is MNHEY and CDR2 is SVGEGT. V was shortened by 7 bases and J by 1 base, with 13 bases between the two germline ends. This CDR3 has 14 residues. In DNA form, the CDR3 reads TGTGCCAGCACCCACCGCGGGGGGAACACTGAAGCTTTCTTT. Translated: CASTHRGGNTEAFF.

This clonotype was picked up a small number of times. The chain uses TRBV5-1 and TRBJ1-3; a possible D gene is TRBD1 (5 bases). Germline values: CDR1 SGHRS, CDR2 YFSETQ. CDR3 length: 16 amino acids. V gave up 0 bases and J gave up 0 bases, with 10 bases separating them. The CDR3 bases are TGCGCCAGCAGCTTGGTCGGAGGGGACTCTGGAAACACCATATATTTT. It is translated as CASSLVGGDSGNTIYF.

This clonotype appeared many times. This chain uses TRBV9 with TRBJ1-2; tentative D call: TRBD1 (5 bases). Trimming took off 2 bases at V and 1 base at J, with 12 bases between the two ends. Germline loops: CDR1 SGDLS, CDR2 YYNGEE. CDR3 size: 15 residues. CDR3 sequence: CASSVDTLLNYGYTF. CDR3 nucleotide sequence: TGTGCCAGCAGCGTGGACACCCTCCTTAACTATGGCTACACCTTC.

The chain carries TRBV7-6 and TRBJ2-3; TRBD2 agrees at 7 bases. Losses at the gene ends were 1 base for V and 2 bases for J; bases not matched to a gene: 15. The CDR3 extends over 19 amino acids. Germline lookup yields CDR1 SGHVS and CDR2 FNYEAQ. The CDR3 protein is CASSLGASGPAPSTDTQYF. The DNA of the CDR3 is TGTGCCAGCAGCTTAGGGGCTAGCGGACCAGCCCCCTCCACAGATACGCAGTATTTT.

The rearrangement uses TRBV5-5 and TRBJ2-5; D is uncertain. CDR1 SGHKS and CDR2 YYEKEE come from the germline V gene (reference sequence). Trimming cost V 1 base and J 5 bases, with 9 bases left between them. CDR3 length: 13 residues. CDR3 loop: CASSLRYLETQYF. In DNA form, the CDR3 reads TGTGCCAGCAGCTTGCGGTATCTGGAGACCCAGTACTTC.

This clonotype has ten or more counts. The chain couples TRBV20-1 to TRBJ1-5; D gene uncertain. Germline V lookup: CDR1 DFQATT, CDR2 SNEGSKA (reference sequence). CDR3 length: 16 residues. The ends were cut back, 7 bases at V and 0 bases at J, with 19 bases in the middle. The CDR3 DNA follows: TGCAGTGTCCATCCCCCCTCCCTGGATAGCAATCAGCCCCAGCATTTT. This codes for CSVHPPSLDSNQPQHF.

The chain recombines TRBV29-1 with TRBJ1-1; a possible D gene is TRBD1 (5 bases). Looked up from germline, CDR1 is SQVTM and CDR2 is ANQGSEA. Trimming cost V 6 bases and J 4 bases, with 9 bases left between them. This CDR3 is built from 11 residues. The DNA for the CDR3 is TGCAGCGTGCAGGGCGGCACTGAAGCTTTCTTT. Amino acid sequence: CSVQGGTEAFF.

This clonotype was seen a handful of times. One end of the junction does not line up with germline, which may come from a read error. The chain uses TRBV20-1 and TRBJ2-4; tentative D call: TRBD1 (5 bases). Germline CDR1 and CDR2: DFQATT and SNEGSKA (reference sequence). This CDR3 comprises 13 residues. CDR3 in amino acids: CSGQPLAENIQYF. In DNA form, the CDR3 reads TGCAGTGGACAGCCCTTAGCCGAAAACATTCAGTACTTC.

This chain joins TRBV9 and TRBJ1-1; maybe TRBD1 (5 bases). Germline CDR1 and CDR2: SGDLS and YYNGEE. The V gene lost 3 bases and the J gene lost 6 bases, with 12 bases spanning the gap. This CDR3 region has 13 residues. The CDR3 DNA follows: TGTGCCAGCAGCGCCCACGGGGACGCTGAAGCTTTCTTT. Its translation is CASSAHGDAEAFF.

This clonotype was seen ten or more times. The CDR3 region has the DNA TGCGCCAGCAGCTTGAGGCTAGCGGGGGTCCTCCAAGAGACCCAGTACTTC. Its protein is CASSLRLAGVLQETQYF. The chain employs TRBV5-1 and TRBJ2-5; 10 bases map to TRBD2. Trimming at V came to 1 base and at J to 1 base, leaving 7 bases not matched to a gene. The CDR3 has 17 residues. The germline gives CDR1 SGHRS, CDR2 YFSETQ.

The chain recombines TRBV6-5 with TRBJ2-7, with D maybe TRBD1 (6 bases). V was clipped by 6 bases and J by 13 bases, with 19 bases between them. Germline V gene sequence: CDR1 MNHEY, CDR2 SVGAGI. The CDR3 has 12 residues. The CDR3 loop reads CASSPGQGPTYF. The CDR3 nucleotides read TGTGCCAGCAGCCCGGGACAAGGACCAACCTACTTC.

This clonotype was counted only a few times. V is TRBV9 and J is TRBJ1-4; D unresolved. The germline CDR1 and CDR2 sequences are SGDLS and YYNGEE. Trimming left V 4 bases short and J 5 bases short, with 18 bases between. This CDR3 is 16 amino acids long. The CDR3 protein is CASSPSPTGRNEKLFF. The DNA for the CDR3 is TGTGCCAGCAGCCCCAGTCCCACCGGGCGGAATGAAAAACTGTTTTTT. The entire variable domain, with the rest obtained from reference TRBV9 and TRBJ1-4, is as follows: DSGVTQTPKHLITATGQRVTLRCSPRSGDLSVYWYQQSLDQGLQFLIQYYNGEERAKGNILERFSAQQFPDLHSELNLSSLELGDSALYFCASSPSPTGRNEKLFFGSGTQLSVL.

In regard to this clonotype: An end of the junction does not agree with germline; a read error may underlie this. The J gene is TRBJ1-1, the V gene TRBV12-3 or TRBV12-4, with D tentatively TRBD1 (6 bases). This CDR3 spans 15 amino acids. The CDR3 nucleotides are TGTGCCAGCAGTTCGTCATCGTGGGGGCCCACTGAAGTTTTCTTT. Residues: CASSSSSWGPTEVFF.

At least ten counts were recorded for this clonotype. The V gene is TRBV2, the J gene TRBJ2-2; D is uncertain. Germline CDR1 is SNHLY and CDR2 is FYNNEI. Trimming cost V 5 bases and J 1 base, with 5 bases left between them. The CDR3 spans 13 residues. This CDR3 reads CASSLQNTGELFF. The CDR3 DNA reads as TGTGCCAGCAGTTTACAGAACACCGGGGAGCTGTTTTTT. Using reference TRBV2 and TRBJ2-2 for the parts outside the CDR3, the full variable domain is EPEVTQTPSHQVTQMGQEVILRCVPISNHLYFYWYRQILGQKVEFLVSFYNNEISEKSEIFDDQFSVERPDGSNFTLKIRSTKLEDSAMYFCASSLQNTGELFFGEGSRLTVL.

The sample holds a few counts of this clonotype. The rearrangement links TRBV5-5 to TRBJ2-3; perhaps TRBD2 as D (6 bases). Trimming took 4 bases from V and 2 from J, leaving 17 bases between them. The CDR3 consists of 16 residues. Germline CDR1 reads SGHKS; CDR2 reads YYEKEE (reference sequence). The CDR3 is CASSPNMGGATDTQYF. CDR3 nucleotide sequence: TGTGCCAGCAGCCCAAATATGGGCGGGGCCACAGATACGCAGTATTTT.

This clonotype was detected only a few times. Written as DNA, the CDR3 is TGTGCCAGCAGCAAAGGGACAGGAGGCGAGCAGTACTTC. This translates into CASSKGTGGEQYF. The gene calls are TRBV5-4 and TRBJ2-7; TRBD1 agrees at 8 bases. Germline V gene lookup returns CDR1 SGHNT and CDR2 YYREEE (reference sequence). Trimming removed 4 bases from V and 6 bases from J; junction bases left unmatched: 6. The CDR3 runs 13 residues.

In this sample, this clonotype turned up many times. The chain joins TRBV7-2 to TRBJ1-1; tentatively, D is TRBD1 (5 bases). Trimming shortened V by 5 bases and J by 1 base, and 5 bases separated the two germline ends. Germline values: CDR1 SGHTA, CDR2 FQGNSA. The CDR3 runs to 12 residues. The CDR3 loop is CASSRGNTEAFF. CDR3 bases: TGTGCCAGCAGCAGGGGGAACACTGAAGCTTTCTTT.

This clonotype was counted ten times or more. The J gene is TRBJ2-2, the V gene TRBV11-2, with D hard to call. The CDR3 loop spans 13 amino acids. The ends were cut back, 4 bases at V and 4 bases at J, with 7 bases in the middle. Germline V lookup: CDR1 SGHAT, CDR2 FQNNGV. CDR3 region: CASSSMATGELFF. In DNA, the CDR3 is TGTGCCAGCAGCTCAATGGCCACCGGGGAGCTGTTTTTT.